Listed below are T cell receptor beta chains from one sample, sequenced in a study of blood T cell repertoires in COVID-19. Profiling relied on immunoSEQ multiplex PCR, and the TCRdb table lists in-frame clones only, not all of them. The sample shows 160,000 or so clones, roughly 88% of them seen only once. The source material was PBMCs or T cells enriched from blood (not recorded which). Source of these receptors: a man aged 45 to 65 who had recovered from COVID-19. The CDR3 runs from the conserved cysteine through the conserved F or W. Fields, in order: D gene, clone size, V gene, J gene, CDR3 DNA, CDR3 protein. D genes are given only for firm matches. Expanded clones get a size class; other rows say once, few or many, or leave the size out.

TRBD2,NA,TRBV7-2,TRBJ2-5,TGTGCCAGCAGCTTAGGGGGACTACTACAAGAGACCCAGTACTTC,CASSLGGLLQETQYF
NA,NA,TRBV5-1,TRBJ2-5,TGCGCCAGCAGCTTGGGAGGCGGGCGAGAGACCCAGTACTTC,CASSLGGGRETQYF
TRBD1,NA,TRBV6-1,TRBJ1-1,TGTGCCAGCAGTTCCATGACAGGGGGTAGCACTGAAGCTTTCTTT,CASSSMTGGSTEAFF
TRBD2,NA,TRBV27,TRBJ2-7,TGTGCCAGCAGTTTCCGCAAGGGACTAGCGGATGACGAGCAGTACTTC,CASSFRKGLADDEQYF
NA,NA,TRBV27,TRBJ2-1,TGTGCCAGCAGCCTACCCCCATACAATGAGCAGTTCTTC,CASSLPPYNEQFF
TRBD1,NA,TRBV5-1,TRBJ1-4,TGCGCCAGCAGCTTGGCGGGACAGCGAAACAATGAAAAACTGTTTTTT,CASSLAGQRNNEKLFF
TRBD2,NA,TRBV3-1/TRBV3-2,TRBJ2-1,TGTGCCAGCAGCCAAGATTTTACCGAGCGGGGGAACGGTGAGCAGTTCTTC,CASSQDFTERGNGEQFF
NA,NA,TRBV19,TRBJ2-7,TGTGCCAGTAGCCCCAGGGGGGTGACCTACGAGCAGTACTTC,CASSPRGVTYEQYF
TRBD1,once,TRBV2,TRBJ1-5,TGTGCCAGCAGGGGACAGGGGGCATGGCAGCCCCAGCATTTT,CASRGQGAWQPQHF
NA,NA,TRBV21-1,TRBJ1-6,TGTGCCAGCAAGATCACCCGGGACAGGGCCTATTCACCCCTCCACTTT,CASKITRDRAYSPLHF
TRBD2,NA,TRBV13,TRBJ2-5,TGTGCCAGCAGCCCGGGGACTAGCGGGGGGCGACAAGAGACCCAGTACTTC,CASSPGTSGGRQETQYF
TRBD1,NA,TRBV3-1/TRBV3-2,TRBJ1-1,TGTGCCAGCAGCCAAGCAACCGGGACAGGGAGGGTGAACACTGAAGCTTTCTTT,CASSQATGTGRVNTEAFF
NA,NA,TRBV12-2,TRBJ2-5,TGTGCAAGTCGCCAAGACGGAGCGGTGCAAGAGACCCAGTACTTC,CASRQDGAVQETQYF
TRBD1,NA,TRBV7-2,TRBJ1-4,TGTGCCAGCAGCAGGCTTCTCGGGACAGCTGAAAAACTGTTTTTT,CASSRLLGTAEKLFF
NA,few,TRBV30,TRBJ2-1,TGTGCTCATGCCCCAGGGTCGCACCTCAATGAGCAGTTCTTC,CAHAPGSHLNEQFF
NA,NA,TRBV18,TRBJ1-2,TGTGCCAGCTCACCGGGGGCAGATAACTATGGCTACACCTTC,CASSPGADNYGYTF
TRBD1,NA,TRBV30,TRBJ1-2,TGTGCCTCATCCCGGACAGGGGGCTGGTATGGCTACACCTTC,CASSRTGGWYGYTF
NA,NA,TRBV7-9,TRBJ1-2,TGTGCCAGCAGCTTAGACCGGGACAAGGTACCGAACTATGGCTACACCTTC,CASSLDRDKVPNYGYTF
NA,NA,TRBV12-5,TRBJ1-3,TGTGCTAGTGGTTTGGACCAGGGGAGTGGAAACACCATATATTTT,CASGLDQGSGNTIYF
NA,NA,TRBV4-1,TRBJ2-1,TGCGCCAGCAGCCAAGATTTGAGGGGGACCAACAATGAGCAGTTCTTC,CASSQDLRGTNNEQFF
NA,NA,TRBV7-9,TRBJ1-4,TGTGCCAGCAGCTTAGCTACAGGAGGGACTAATGAAAAACTGTTTTTT,CASSLATGGTNEKLFF
NA,NA,TRBV18,TRBJ1-1,TGTGCCAGCTCAGGGGCTACCACTGAAGCTTTCTTT,CASSGATTEAFF
NA,NA,TRBV3-1/TRBV3-2,TRBJ1-2,TGTGCCAGCAGCCAACTCGTAACAGGGCCATTGGTAACCTTC,CASSQLVTGPLVTF
TRBD2,NA,TRBV3-1/TRBV3-2,TRBJ2-7,TGTGCCAGCAGCCAAGGCGGGGGGGCCAGGTACGAGCAGTACTTC,CASSQGGGARYEQYF
TRBD2,NA,TRBV5-1,TRBJ2-1,TGCGCCAGCAGCGTCGGGGGGACGAAGGCTAATGAGCAGTTCTTC,CASSVGGTKANEQFF
TRBD1,NA,TRBV5-4,TRBJ1-1,TGTGCCAGCAGCTTACAGGGGGGCACTGAAGCTTTCTTT,CASSLQGGTEAFF
TRBD1,NA,TRBV5-3,TRBJ2-7,TGTGCCAGAAGCTTGGTGCAAAGCTGGGACAGGGTCTTTTTC,CARSLVQSWDRVFF
NA,NA,TRBV6-5,TRBJ2-7,TGTGCCAGCGGCAAGACAGGACTTGACTACGAGCAGTACTTC,CASGKTGLDYEQYF
TRBD1,once,TRBV2,TRBJ1-1,TGTGCCAGCAGTGACACAGGGGTCACTGAAGCTTTCTTT,CASSDTGVTEAFF
TRBD1,NA,TRBV2,TRBJ1-3,TGTGCCAGCAGTGCAGGGACAGGGCCTGGAAACACCATATATTTT,CASSAGTGPGNTIYF
NA,few,TRBV12-3/TRBV12-4,TRBJ2-7,TGTGCCAGCAGTTTTAGGAGGGACTACGAGCAGTACTTC,CASSFRRDYEQYF
TRBD2,NA,TRBV2,TRBJ2-3,TGTGCCAGCATCCTTAGCGGGGGGGCGGGCGATACGCAGTATTTT,CASILSGGAGDTQYF
TRBD1,NA,TRBV10-1,TRBJ1-5,TGCGCCAGTCGGGACAGTGATCAGCCCCAGCATTTT,CASRDSDQPQHF
NA,few,TRBV18,TRBJ1-1,TGTGCCAGCTCACTTGACAAGAACACTGAAGCTTTCTTT,CASSLDKNTEAFF
NA,NA,TRBV5-1,TRBJ2-7,TGCGCCAGCAGCTTGGCCCTAGGCACAACTGGGGAGCAGTACTTC,CASSLALGTTGEQYF
NA,NA,TRBV18,TRBJ1-5,TGTGCCAGCTCACCATCGGGCCTTCAGGGAAGCAATCAGCCCCAGCATTTT,CASSPSGLQGSNQPQHF
NA,NA,TRBV5-1,TRBJ1-1,TGCGCCAGCAGCGACGGACACAGGAACACTGAAGCTTTCTTT,CASSDGHRNTEAFF
TRBD2,NA,TRBV5-1,TRBJ2-7,TGCGCCAGCAGCCTGGACGGGGTGGGGGGGGGCTACGAGCAGTACTTC,CASSLDGVGGGYEQYF
TRBD1,few,TRBV6-5,TRBJ2-7,TGTGCCAGCAGTTTAGGAAACCGACAGGGTCAAAGGCGGTACTTC,CASSLGNRQGQRRYF
TRBD1,NA,TRBV27,TRBJ1-1,TGTGCCAGCAAGGACAGGGAGGTAGGTGGCACTGAAGCTTTCTTT,CASKDREVGGTEAFF
NA,NA,TRBV21-1,TRBJ2-5,TGTGCCAGCAGCGTCCGGGACTCCGGGACCCAGTACTTC,CASSVRDSGTQYF
NA,NA,TRBV5-1,TRBJ2-1,TGCGCCAGCAGCTTGGGGGGCGCTCGGGACAATGAGCAGTTCTTC,CASSLGGARDNEQFF
TRBD2,once,TRBV9,TRBJ2-7,TGTGCCAGCAGCGTAGAGGGACTAGCTGCTGGTGGGCAGTACTTC,CASSVEGLAAGGQYF
NA,NA,TRBV9,TRBJ2-7,TGTGCCAGCAGCGGACAGGCCGCCTACGAGCAGTACTTC,CASSGQAAYEQYF
TRBD1,NA,TRBV7-8,TRBJ2-5,TGTGCCAGCAGCCCCTGGACAGGGGGCAACCAAGAGACCCAGTACTTC,CASSPWTGGNQETQYF
TRBD1,once,TRBV18,TRBJ1-4,TGTGCCAGCTCCCTAAGACAGGGGAAGATTAATGAAAAACTGTTTTTT,CASSLRQGKINEKLFF
TRBD1,NA,TRBV27,TRBJ1-2,TGTGCCAGCAGTTTTTTACAGGGGACTGAGGGCTACACCTTC,CASSFLQGTEGYTF
NA,NA,TRBV2,TRBJ1-2,TGTGCCAGCAGTGACACGGAGGGCTACACCTTC,CASSDTEGYTF
NA,once,TRBV18,TRBJ2-7,TGTGCCAGCTCACCGGGAGCACAGGGTCCCTACGAGCAGTACTTC,CASSPGAQGPYEQYF
TRBD2,NA,TRBV7-6,TRBJ2-7,TGTGCCAGCAGCAGGACTAGCGGGGGGACGAGCTCCTACGAGCAGTACTTC,CASSRTSGGTSSYEQYF
TRBD1,NA,TRBV27,TRBJ2-7,TGTGCCAGCAGTAAACAGGGGAACTCCTACGAGCAGTACTTC,CASSKQGNSYEQYF
NA,few,TRBV9,TRBJ2-1,TGTGCCAGCACGGTTGGGGGGTCGAACCATGAGCAGTTCTTC,CASTVGGSNHEQFF
TRBD1,NA,TRBV30,TRBJ2-7,TGTGCCTGGAGTAAGGGACAGGGCATCTACGAGCAGTACTTC,CAWSKGQGIYEQYF
TRBD2,once,TRBV12-3/TRBV12-4,TRBJ2-1,TGTGCCAGCAGGACCACGGGGGGTCATGAGCAGTTCTTC,CASRTTGGHEQFF
TRBD2,NA,TRBV27,TRBJ2-2,TGTGCCAGCAGCATCGGGGGGGCGGGCACCGGGGAGCTGTTTTTT,CASSIGGAGTGELFF
TRBD2,NA,TRBV18,TRBJ2-3,TGTGCCAGCTCAACAGGACTAGCGGGGGGGTCAGATACGCAGTATTTT,CASSTGLAGGSDTQYF
NA,many,TRBV6-5,TRBJ1-1,TGTGCCAGCAGTTACGGTCTGGAGATGAACACTGAAGCTTTCTTT,CASSYGLEMNTEAFF
TRBD1,few,TRBV19,TRBJ1-5,TGTGCCACCGCTCAGGGGGCGCGGAGCAATCAGCCCCAGCATTTT,CATAQGARSNQPQHF
TRBD2,once,TRBV3-1/TRBV3-2,TRBJ2-1,TGTGCCAGCAGCCAAAGAGGGAGGGTGGAGAATGAGCAGTTCTTC,CASSQRGRVENEQFF